These 23 T cell receptor beta chains were all obtained from the same sample, sequenced in a study of cytomegalovirus exposure and HLA in healthy donors. Assay: immunoSEQ multiplex PCR; the TCRdb copy retains only in-frame clones and omits some. The table includes about 120,000 clones, approximately 95% detected once. Sequenced sample: PBMCs. These receptors were obtained from a young man in good health and CMV-seronegative.

This clone was observed a single time. The chain links TRBV29-1 to TRBJ2-7; D is possibly TRBD2 (5 bases). This CDR3 has 13 amino acids. Germline V gene sequence: CDR1 SQVTM, CDR2 ANQGSEA. Trimming took off 3 bases at V and 2 bases at J, with 11 bases between the two ends. CDR3 region: CSVDQDGTYEQYF. CDR3 DNA sequence: TGCAGCGTTGACCAGGACGGGACCTACGAGCAGTACTTC.

The CDR3 region has the DNA TGTGCCTGTGATACCACCCCCAGGAGCACAGATACGCAGTATTTT. Its translation: CACDTTPRSTDTQYF. The chain uses TRBV30 and TRBJ2-3; D uncertain. Trimming left V 6 bases short and J 0 bases short, with 16 bases between. The length of the CDR3 is 15 residues. In germline, CDR1 is GTSNPN, CDR2 SVGIG (reference sequence).

The rearrangement uses TRBV6-1 and TRBJ2-3; 9 nucleotides match TRBD2. This CDR3 is 15 amino acids long. CDR1 and CDR2 from the germline V gene are MNHNS and SASEGT. With 6 bases clipped from V and 2 bases from J, the junction kept 6 bases outside the gene matches. CDR3 sequence (DNA): TGTGCCAGCAGCGGACTAGCGCTTTCCACAGATACGCAGTATTTT. Translation gives CASSGLALSTDTQYF.

The chain recombines TRBV7-2 with TRBJ1-1; possibly TRBD1 for D (5 bases). Trimming pared 5 bases from V and 3 bases from J, leaving 13 bases between. The CDR3 sequence is 14 residues long. Germline V gives CDR1 SGHTA, CDR2 FQGNSA. DNA of the CDR3: TGTGCCAGCAGCCTAATAAAGGGGTACACTGAAGCTTTCTTT. Translation gives CASSLIKGYTEAFF.

The chain uses TRBV7-8 and TRBJ1-5, with D maybe TRBD1 (5 bases). The CDR3 length is 16 residues. Germline CDR1 reads SGHVS; CDR2 reads FQNEAQ. V lost 0 bases to trimming and J lost 5 bases, with 14 bases between them. In DNA, the CDR3 is TGTGCCAGCAGCTTAGCCCCAGACAGCCCTGATCAGCCCCAGCATTTT. This encodes CASSLAPDSPDQPQHF.

V usage is TRBV6-1 and J usage is TRBJ1-5; no clear D. This CDR3 region has 14 residues. CDR1 is MNHNS, CDR2 SASEGT, per germline. The V gene lost 0 bases and the J gene lost 5 bases, with 8 bases spanning the gap. The chain's CDR3 is CASSEAGVHQPQHF. The CDR3 DNA follows: TGTGCCAGCAGTGAAGCTGGAGTTCATCAGCCCCAGCATTTT.

Worth noting for this clone: One end of the junction does not line up with germline, which may come from a read error. The V gene is TRBV6-6, the J gene TRBJ2-7; no firm D call. The germline V gene encodes CDR1 MNHNY and CDR2 SVGAGI (reference sequence). The CDR3 contains 15 residues. For the CDR3, the DNA is TGTGCCAGCAGTTACTCGAGTCTGGGCTCCCACGAGCAGTACTTC. Its translation is CASSYSSLGSHEQYF.

V usage is TRBV11-1 and J usage is TRBJ2-7, with 7 positions matching TRBD1. The germline CDR1 and CDR2 sequences are SGHAT and FQDESV (reference sequence). Unmatched junction bases numbered 16, after V lost 6 bases and J lost 5 bases. The CDR3 contains 16 residues. CDR3 DNA: TGTGCCAGCAGGGTCTTTGGGCCGACAGGGCTCCACGAGCAGTACTTC. Translated, it gives CASRVFGPTGLHEQYF.

The chain employs TRBV28 and TRBJ1-5, with a possible D match to TRBD1 (5 bases). V gave up 11 bases and J gave up 1 base, with 36 bases separating them. The CDR3 has 21 residues. Germline CDR1 MDHEN, CDR2 SYDVKM. This CDR3 is CAARRLSQTGGAWLSNQPQHF. CDR3 coding DNA: TGTGCCGCAAGGCGTTTAAGTCAGACGGGCGGGGCTTGGCTAAGCAATCAGCCCCAGCATTTT. The variable domain in full, completed from reference TRBV28 and TRBJ1-5, reads DVKVTQSSRYLVKRTGEKVFLECVQDMDHENMFWYRQDPGLGLRLIYFSYDVKMKEKGDIPEGYSVSREKKERFSLILESASTNQTSMYLCAARRLSQTGGAWLSNQPQHFGDGTRLSIL.

The gene calls are TRBV4-2 and TRBJ1-2, with D perhaps matching TRBD1 (5 bases). The CDR3 runs to 15 residues. Between the trimmed V and J ends, which lost 4 bases and 4 bases, there was a span of 16 bases. Germline CDR1 reads LGHNA; CDR2 reads YNFKEQ. The CDR3 region is CASSLGYAGSYGYTF. Written as DNA, the CDR3 is TGTGCCAGCAGCCTGGGATATGCAGGGTCCTATGGCTACACCTTC.

This clone was counted a single time. The V gene is TRBV7-2, the J gene TRBJ2-2; 9 nucleotides match TRBD2. V lost 0 bases, J lost 3 bases, and 2 bases stayed unmatched. CDR3 size: 16 residues. Per germline, CDR1 SGHTA and CDR2 FQGNSA. The CDR3 region has the DNA TGTGCCAGCAGCTTAGCTAGCGGGAGCTACACCGGGGAGCTGTTTTTT. This encodes CASSLASGSYTGELFF.

V and J are TRBV27 and TRBJ2-7; 9 bases agree with TRBD1. The CDR3 has 13 residues. Unmatched junction bases numbered 6, after V lost 6 bases and J lost 6 bases. Germline lookup yields CDR1 MNHEY and CDR2 SMNVEV (reference sequence). CDR3 residues: CASSPGTGFEQYF. DNA for the CDR3: TGTGCCAGCAGCCCCGGGACAGGGTTCGAGCAGTACTTC.

The chain is built from TRBV5-4 and TRBJ2-1, with D possibly being TRBD2 (7 bases). The CDR3 is 14 residues long. Germline V gives CDR1 SGHNT, CDR2 YYREEE (reference sequence). Trimming removed 2 bases from V and 7 bases from J, with 13 bases in between. CDR3 residues: CASSFRGGINEQFF. The CDR3 DNA is TGTGCCAGCAGCTTCAGGGGAGGGATAAATGAGCAGTTCTTC.

The CDR3: CASSPGSSGAYEQYF. In DNA form, the CDR3 reads TGTGCCAGCTCACCAGGGAGTAGCGGGGCCTACGAGCAGTACTTC. V gene TRBV18 combines with J gene TRBJ2-7, with 8 positions matching TRBD2. This CDR3 region has 15 residues. CDR1 is KGHSH and CDR2 is LQKENI in the germline V gene. The V segment lost 2 bases and the J segment 2 bases; nucleotides outside the gene matches: 5.

This clone was observed a single time. The chain uses TRBV28 and TRBJ2-1, with 8 nucleotides matching TRBD2. With V trimmed by 2 bases and J by 12 bases, 15 bases remained unmatched. CDR1 is MDHEN, CDR2 SYDVKM, per germline. CDR3 length: 16 residues. The DNA of the CDR3 is TGTGCCAGCAGTTTAGTATCCAGCGGGGGAAGTACCCGGCAGTTCTTC. Translating gives CASSLVSSGGSTRQFF.

The V call is TRBV28, the J call TRBJ2-3, with D possibly TRBD1 on 5 matching bases. The germline V gene has CDR1 MDHEN and CDR2 SYDVKM. The CDR3 totals 14 residues. Trimming removed 7 bases from V and 5 bases from J, with 16 bases in between. The CDR3 sequence is CASKVLRVGDTQYF. The CDR3 DNA sequence: TGTGCCAGCAAAGTCCTCAGGGTTGGAGATACGCAGTATTTT.

In the case of this clone: In the same sample, other DNA sequences code for this CDR3. The rearrangement links TRBV11-3 to TRBJ1-1; D perhaps matches TRBD1 (5 bases). The CDR3 is made up of 15 amino acids. Trimming left V 5 bases short and J 0 bases short, with 13 bases between. The germline V gene has CDR1 SGHNT and CDR2 YENEEA. The CDR3 region is CASSPREGMNTEAFF. The CDR3 bases are TGTGCCAGCAGCCCGAGGGAGGGGATGAACACTGAAGCTTTCTTT.

J is TRBJ2-1 and V is TRBV7-9; 8 nucleotides align to TRBD2. The V gene's germline CDR1 is SEHNR and CDR2 FQNEAQ (reference sequence). The CDR3 consists of 15 residues. V shed 5 bases and J 8 bases; nucleotides not matched to a gene: 11. The CDR3 DNA follows: TGTGCCAGCAGCAGCACCCAGCGGGAGTCAGATGAGCAGTTCTTC. It encodes CASSSTQRESDEQFF.

The rearrangement uses TRBV18 and TRBJ2-7; the D gene is possibly TRBD1 (7 bases). The V and J ends lost 5 bases and 0 bases respectively, with 14 bases between them. The CDR3 spans 15 residues. The germline V gene has CDR1 KGHSH and CDR2 LQKENI. CDR3 sequence: CASSTDREVSYEQYF. DNA for the CDR3: TGTGCCAGCTCAACCGACAGGGAGGTCTCCTACGAGCAGTACTTC.

The V call is TRBV27, the J call TRBJ1-2; weak D call: TRBD1 (5 bases). Looked up from germline, CDR1 is MNHEY and CDR2 is SMNVEV (reference sequence). V was pared by 4 bases and J by 7 bases, with 10 bases between. The CDR3 covers 12 residues. CDR3 DNA: TGTGCCAGCAGTTCTCCCGGGGGTGGCTACACCTTC. As protein: CASSSPGGGYTF.

In its sample, this clone was seen once. This sequence joins TRBV21-1 and TRBJ2-4; the listed D gene, TRBD1, was not tested against the DNA. TRBV21-1 is labeled a pseudogene. This CDR3 has 16 residues. CDR3 sequence reads: CASSKHRGRDENIQYF. The DNA for the CDR3 is TGTGCCAGCAGCAAGCACAGGGGTCGTGATGAAAACATTCAGTACTTC.

CDR3 residues: CASSLKAQRFGNTIYF. The CDR3 DNA reads TGTGCCAGCAGCTTAAAGGCCCAGCGCTTCGGCAACACCATATATTTT. V usage is TRBV11-2 and J usage is TRBJ1-3; D ambiguous. The ends were cut back, 2 bases at V and 7 bases at J, with 18 bases in the middle. Germline V lookup: CDR1 SGHAT, CDR2 FQNNGV. The CDR3 loop spans 16 amino acids.

This chain uses TRBV27 with TRBJ1-2; 12 nucleotides agree with TRBD1. This CDR3 region has 14 residues. Germline V lookup: CDR1 MNHEY, CDR2 SMNVEV (reference sequence). J was trimmed by 4 bases and V by 4 bases; bases with no gene match: 1. CDR3 nucleotides: TGTGCCAGCAGTTGGGGACAGGGGGCCTATGGCTACACCTTC. This translates into CASSWGQGAYGYTF.